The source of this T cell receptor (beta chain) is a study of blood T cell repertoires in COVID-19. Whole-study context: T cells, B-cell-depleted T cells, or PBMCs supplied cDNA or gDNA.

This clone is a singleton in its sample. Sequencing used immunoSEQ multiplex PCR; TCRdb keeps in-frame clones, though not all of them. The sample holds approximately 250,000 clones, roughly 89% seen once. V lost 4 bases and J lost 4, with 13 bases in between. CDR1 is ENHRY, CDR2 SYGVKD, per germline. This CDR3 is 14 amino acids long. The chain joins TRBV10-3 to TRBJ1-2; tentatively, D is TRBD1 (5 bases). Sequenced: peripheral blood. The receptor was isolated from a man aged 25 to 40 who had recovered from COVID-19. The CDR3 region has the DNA TGTGCCATCAGTGGAACCACAGGAAGCTATGGCTACACCTTC. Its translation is CAISGTTGSYGYTF.